This TCR beta chain is from a study of circulating tumor DNA in untreated peripheral T-cell lymphoma. Libraries were prepared by immunoSEQ multiplex PCR; TCRdb keeps only in-frame clonotypes and omits some of them. This sample carries over 7,000 clones, roughly 80% of them seen once, and the ten largest clones take approximately 15%. Germline V gives CDR1 LNHDA, CDR2 SQIVND (reference sequence). The V end lost 4 bases, the J end lost 0 bases, and 12 bases lay between the germline ends. The CDR3 sequence is 15 residues long. The sequenced sample was tumor tissue. The source of this sequence is a human donor with peripheral T-cell lymphoma. The chain carries TRBV19 and TRBJ1-2; no clear D. The CDR3 loop is CASSTYSHSNYGYTF. In DNA form, the CDR3 reads TGTGCCAGTAGTACTTACAGCCACTCTAACTATGGCTACACCTTC.